The 7 T cell receptor beta chains given below trace back to one sample, sequenced in a study of Ad26.COV2.S vaccination and SARS-CoV-2 variants. Some clones are missing from TCRdb's copy, which holds only in-frame ones; the method was immunoSEQ multiplex PCR. This sample has hundreds of thousands of clones, with about 89% found just once. Described treatment: some 20 received Ad26.COV2.S at low or high dose, single or two shots; roughly five received placebo; per-sample allocation not given. The samples date from day 63 after the first vaccine or placebo injection. Sequences were derived from peripheral blood, sampled in a trial of Ad26.COV2.S vaccine versus placebo. The receptors here all came from a person between 18 and 59 years old who received the Ad26.COV2.S COVID-19 vaccine or a placebo.

This clone was seen a few times. Other nucleotide sequences from this sample produce the same CDR3. The CDR3 sequence is CASSLGAGTDTQYF. CDR3 in DNA: TGTGCCAGCAGCTTAGGCGCGGGTACAGATACGCAGTATTTT. The chain recombines TRBV7-2 with TRBJ2-3, with a tentative D call TRBD2 (5 bases). V was pared by 1 base and J by 3 bases, with 8 bases between. The length of the CDR3 is 14 residues. CDR1 SGHTA and CDR2 FQGNSA come from the germline V gene.

The chain is built from TRBV7-2 and TRBJ2-3, with D maybe TRBD2 (6 bases). The CDR3 consists of 15 residues. V was clipped by 4 bases and J by 8 bases, with 19 bases between them. Germline V lookup: CDR1 SGHTA, CDR2 FQGNSA. CDR3 in amino acids: CASSSGGVYGGTQYF. In DNA form, the CDR3 reads TGTGCCAGCAGCTCGGGCGGGGTCTACGGGGGTACGCAGTATTTT.

The sample holds a few counts of this clone. The V call is TRBV7-2, the J call TRBJ1-2; D is possibly TRBD1 (6 bases). CDR1 and CDR2 (germline): SGHTA, FQGNSA. Trimming shortened V by 7 bases and J by 1 base, and 19 bases separated the two germline ends. The CDR3 loop spans 16 amino acids. This CDR3 reads CASTEKGGLFNYGYTF. The CDR3 coding sequence is TGTGCCAGCACTGAGAAGGGGGGGCTTTTTAACTATGGCTACACCTTC.

The rearrangement joins TRBV5-6 to TRBJ2-2; D gene uncertain. CDR3 length: 14 residues. The V end lost 6 bases, the J end lost 0 bases, and 9 bases lay between the germline ends. The germline V gene encodes CDR1 SGHDT and CDR2 YYEEEE. The CDR3 DNA sequence: TGTGCCAGCATCGGCAGCGCGAACACCGGGGAGCTGTTTTTT. It specifies CASIGSANTGELFF.

As concerns this clone: The same CDR3 can be traced to other DNA sequences in this sample. This chain links TRBV9 with TRBJ1-2; 7 bases fit TRBD1. CDR3 size: 16 residues. After removal of 0 bases from V and 3 bases from J, the junction contained 8 bases not matched to a gene. Germline CDR1 is SGDLS and CDR2 is YYNGEE. Written as DNA, the CDR3 is TGTGCCAGCAGCGTAGGGACCCCCCAGGGGGACTATGGCTACACCTTC. Residues: CASSVGTPQGDYGYTF.

This clone has more than one count but fewer than ten. The V and J genes are TRBV7-2 and TRBJ2-7; TRBD1 matches at 8 bases. The CDR3 is made up of 13 amino acids. CDR1 and CDR2 (germline): SGHTA, FQGNSA. The J segment lost 4 bases and the V segment lost 5 bases, leaving 4 bases of the junction unmatched. The CDR3 sequence is CASSGRQGYEQYF. The CDR3, as DNA: TGTGCCAGCAGCGGGAGACAGGGGTACGAGCAGTACTTC.

CDR3 in amino acids: CASSEGLAVQETQYF. For the CDR3, the DNA is TGCGCCAGCAGCGAGGGACTAGCGGTCCAAGAGACCCAGTACTTC. J is TRBJ2-5 and V is TRBV10-1, with TRBD2 matching 11 bases. The V and J ends lost 6 bases and 1 base, in that order; junction bases with no gene match: 4. Germline V lookup: CDR1 WNHNN, CDR2 SYGVQD (reference sequence). This CDR3 spans 15 amino acids.